This T cell receptor beta chain emerged from a study of shared clonotypes between healthy human individuals. Study-level findings and limits: Among four donors, about 5% of naive CD4 clonotypes were found in common.

Measured with immunoSEQ multiplex PCR; TCRdb has only the in-frame clones, and not every one. The sample comprises 2 million to 3 million clones, around nine tenths of which are singletons, and more than 0.12% rests with the top ten. Turning to this clone: Its antigen remains unidentified. This sample includes further DNA sequences coding for the same CDR3.

The sequenced sample was naive CD4+ T cells sorted from blood. Subset of the sample: CD45RA+ positively selected. This TCR was recovered from a young man in good health.

Here the CDR3 DNA reads TGTGCCAGCAGCTTAGGTGGCAGGGGGCAAGAGACCCAGTACTTC. As protein: CASSLGGRGQETQYF. The chain uses TRBV7-2 and TRBJ2-5; 7 bases map to TRBD1. V trimming: 1 base; J trimming: 2 bases; junction bases outside the gene matches: 4. Germline V lookup: CDR1 SGHTA, CDR2 FQGNSA. This CDR3 spans 15 amino acids. The full variable domain, in which reference TRBV7-2 and TRBJ2-5 provide the parts outside the CDR3, is GAGVSQSPSNKVTEKGKDVELRCDPISGHTALYWYRQSLGQGLEFLIYFQGNSAPDKSGLPSDRFSAERTGGSVSTLTIQRTQQEDSAVYLCASSLGGRGQETQYFGPGTRLLVL.